This TCR beta chain was profiled in a study of shared clonotypes between healthy human individuals. Measured with immunoSEQ multiplex PCR; TCRdb has only the in-frame clones, and not every one. The data contain about 1.5 million clones, 95% to 99% of them singletons. The V gene's germline CDR1 is MDHEN and CDR2 SYDVKM. CDR3 length: 15 residues. The trim removed 3 bases at V and 7 bases at J, leaving 6 bases unmatched. The sample consisted of naive CD4+ T cells sorted from blood. As to subset: CD45RA+ positively selected. This chain links TRBV28 with TRBJ2-1; TRBD2 matches at 10 bases. The sequence derives from a man aged 30-40 years in good health. In nucleotides, the CDR3 is TGTGCCAGCAGTTTCTGGGGACTAGCGAATAATGAGCAGTTCTTC. Residues: CASSFWGLANNEQFF.